This TCR beta chain was retrieved from a study of shared clonotypes between healthy human individuals. Without sorting, samples used about 90 million PBMCs for genomic DNA. The V gene's germline CDR1 is SGHRS and CDR2 YFSETQ. V was clipped by 4 bases and J by 1 base, with 14 bases between them. The CDR3 totals 15 residues. The sequenced material, unsorted PBMC DNA, was run on ten immunoSEQ deep assay plates. Sequencing used immunoSEQ multiplex PCR; TCRdb keeps in-frame clones, though not all of them. Of fewer than 600,000 clones detected, around 81% appear once; the ten largest clones hold 12%. This receptor was obtained from a woman aged 40 to 50 in good health. Some clones in this sample may be carry-over from other donors' samples. The chain links TRBV5-1 to TRBJ1-1, with D possibly being TRBD1 (5 bases). Input material: PBMCs. CDR3 amino acids: CASSPWGEGNTEAFF. CDR3 nucleotide sequence: TGCGCCAGCAGCCCATGGGGGGAGGGGAACACTGAAGCTTTCTTT. Full variable domain (outside the CDR3, taken from reference TRBV5-1 and TRBJ1-1): KAGVTQTPRYLIKTRGQQVTLSCSPISGHRSVSWYQQTPGQGLQFLFEYFSETQRNKGNFPGRFSGRQFSNSRSEMNVSTLELGDSALYLCASSPWGEGNTEAFFGQGTRLTVV.